The 30 T cell receptor beta chains given below trace back to one sample, sequenced in a study of cytotoxic CD8 clonotypes in ibrutinib-treated CLL (dated by TCRdb to the early 2020s). To prepare the library, the immunoSEQ multiplex PCR assay was applied. Not all clones reach the TCRdb copy of this immuneACCESS table, which keeps in-frame sequences only. Checked studies attribute under half of the gap to unresolved V genes and leave the rest unexplained. The sample contains about 140,000 clones, approximately 80% of them found a single time. Of the sample, just over 5% falls within the top ten clones. The sample's time point label is to be understood as: approximately 2 years on ibrutinib. Sequences were derived from PBMCs, sampled after 24 months of ibrutinib treatment. The receptors stem from a human donor with chronic lymphocytic leukemia.

The genes are TRBV19 and TRBJ1-4; unclear D gene. Germline V CDR1 and CDR2: LNHDA, SQIVND (reference sequence). The CDR3 loop spans 15 amino acids. V gave up 3 bases and J gave up 3 bases, with 11 bases separating them. CDR3 region: CASSMSGVPNEKLFF. DNA of the CDR3: TGTGCCAGTAGTATGTCCGGGGTTCCTAATGAAAAACTGTTTTTT.

The chain employs TRBV28 and TRBJ1-1; possible D gene TRBD1, 5 bases. The V end was cut by 3 bases, the J end by 10 bases, with 9 bases between. The CDR3 length is 11 residues. CDR1 is MDHEN and CDR2 is SYDVKM in the germline V gene. The CDR3 region is CASSFGGGAFF. The CDR3 DNA follows: TGTGCCAGCAGTTTCGGGGGTGGAGCTTTCTTT.

This chain uses TRBV30 with TRBJ1-5; 7 bases align to TRBD1. The germline V gene encodes CDR1 GTSNPN and CDR2 SVGIG (reference sequence). Unmatched junction bases numbered 3, after V lost 0 bases and J lost 7 bases. This CDR3 has 13 amino acids. The CDR3 spells CAWSVGRGQPQHF. The CDR3 DNA is TGTGCCTGGAGTGTGGGCAGGGGGCAGCCCCAGCATTTT.

V gene TRBV18 combines with J gene TRBJ1-2; D may be TRBD1 (6 bases). The CDR3 covers 11 residues. Germline V gene data show CDR1 as KGHSH and CDR2 as LQKENI. The V and J ends lost 9 bases and 10 bases respectively, with 15 bases between them. The CDR3 DNA is TGTGCCAGTGGGGACCAGGGGACCTACACCTTC. Amino acid sequence: CASGDQGTYTF.

The genes are TRBV7-2 and TRBJ1-3; no clear D. V lost 5 bases to trimming and J lost 0 bases, with 8 bases between them. The CDR3 runs to 14 residues. The germline CDR1 and CDR2 sequences are SGHTA and FQGNSA. CDR3 in amino acids: CASSPDPSGNTIYF. The CDR3 DNA is TGTGCCAGCAGCCCCGACCCCTCTGGAAACACCATATATTTT.

This chain uses TRBV6-1 with TRBJ1-1; 7 bases agree with TRBD1. V was clipped by 9 bases and J by 4 bases; unmatched bases: 8. The CDR3 has 13 residues. The germline V gene encodes CDR1 MNHNS and CDR2 SASEGT. The CDR3 sequence is CASGGQEGTEAFF. CDR3 nucleotides: TGTGCCAGTGGCGGACAGGAGGGCACTGAAGCTTTCTTT.

The chain carries TRBV6-5 and TRBJ1-6; D ambiguous. Trimming shortened V by 0 bases and J by 9 bases, and 9 bases separated the two germline ends. Per germline, CDR1 MNHEY and CDR2 SVGAGI. The CDR3 sequence is 14 residues long. For the CDR3, the DNA is TGTGCCAGCAGTTACTCGACCCGCCTTTCACCCCTCCACTTT. It is translated as CASSYSTRLSPLHF.

The CDR3 loop reads CASSLGTSTDTQYF. The CDR3 DNA reads TGTGCCAGCAGCTTAGGGACTAGTACAGATACGCAGTATTTT. V and J are TRBV7-3 and TRBJ2-3; 8 bases agree with TRBD2. Germline V gives CDR1 SGHTA, CDR2 FQGTGA. The CDR3 totals 14 residues. The junction had 1 base not matched to a gene; V was cut back by 2 bases and J by 3 bases.

The chain is built from TRBV5-1 and TRBJ2-3; D gene ambiguous. The CDR3 sequence is 15 residues long. The V and J ends lost 4 bases and 1 base respectively, with 13 bases between them. Germline V gene sequence: CDR1 SGHRS, CDR2 YFSETQ. The DNA of the CDR3 is TGCGCCAGCAGCCTTCGGGTGACGCGCACAGATACGCAGTATTTT. Translated: CASSLRVTRTDTQYF.

The V gene is TRBV7-2, the J gene TRBJ2-5, with D perhaps matching TRBD2 (6 bases). V gave up 5 bases and J gave up 2 bases, with 15 bases separating them. Germline values: CDR1 SGHTA, CDR2 FQGNSA. The CDR3 is 15 amino acids. CDR3 nucleotides: TGTGCCAGCAGCCCAACTTGGAGGGAGCAAGAGACCCAGTACTTC. Translation: CASSPTWREQETQYF.

This clone was detected a few times. This rearrangement joins TRBV5-1 to TRBJ2-1; maybe TRBD1 (5 bases). Germline values: CDR1 SGHRS, CDR2 YFSETQ. V shed 0 bases and J shed 5 bases, with 9 bases lying between them. This CDR3 is built from 14 residues. The CDR3: CASSLADTHNEQFF. CDR3 in DNA: TGCGCCAGCAGCTTGGCGGACACCCACAATGAGCAGTTCTTC.

This clone was seen only a few times. The chain recombines TRBV7-4 with TRBJ2-7; TRBD2 aligns across 14 bases. CDR3 length equals 13 residues. V was clipped by 5 bases and J by 12 bases; unmatched bases: 6. Germline CDR1 is SGHVT and CDR2 is SQSDAQ. This chain's CDR3 is CASSPGTSGSPYF. The CDR3 DNA follows: TGTGCCAGCAGCCCCGGGACTAGCGGGAGTCCGTACTTC.

The CDR3 region is CASSEGELQETQYF. CDR3 DNA sequence: TGTGCCAGCAGTGAAGGGGAGCTACAAGAGACCCAGTACTTC. The chain couples TRBV25-1 to TRBJ2-5, with D perhaps TRBD2 (5 bases). V dropped 2 bases and J dropped 2 bases, with 9 bases sitting between them. The CDR3 is 14 amino acids. Germline values: CDR1 MGHDK, CDR2 SYGVNS.

The chain combines TRBV10-3 with TRBJ2-2; D gene uncertain. The V and J ends lost 0 bases and 2 bases respectively, with 7 bases between them. Germline assignment: CDR1 ENHRY and CDR2 SYGVKD. The CDR3 loop spans 15 amino acids. CDR3 in amino acids: CAISESVLNTGELFF. The CDR3 DNA follows: TGTGCCATCAGTGAGTCCGTCCTCAACACCGGGGAGCTGTTTTTT.

V gene TRBV7-2 combines with J gene TRBJ2-3, with D unresolved. Trimming stripped 8 bases from V and 2 bases from J, with 11 bases between. CDR1 SGHTA and CDR2 FQGNSA come from the germline V gene. The CDR3 is made up of 13 amino acids. CDR3 sequence reads: CASCVVATDTQYF. The DNA of the CDR3 is TGTGCCAGCTGCGTTGTGGCCACAGATACGCAGTATTTT.

This chain connects TRBV30 to TRBJ1-4; no clear D gene. The CDR3 extends over 14 amino acids. V shed 4 bases and J shed 8 bases, with 17 bases lying between them. Germline V lookup: CDR1 GTSNPN, CDR2 SVGIG (reference sequence). The CDR3 sequence: CAWTDPPLEEKLFF. The DNA for the CDR3 is TGTGCCTGGACCGACCCCCCGCTGGAAGAAAAACTGTTTTTT.

The rearrangement links TRBV28 to TRBJ2-7, with a possible D match to TRBD2 (7 bases). Per germline, CDR1 MDHEN and CDR2 SYDVKM. The CDR3 is made up of 13 amino acids. The V and J ends lost 10 bases and 4 bases respectively, with 17 bases between them. CDR3 in DNA: TGTGCCACCGACGGCGGGGGCCCATACGAGCAGTACTTC. It codes for CATDGGGPYEQYF.

J is TRBJ2-1 and V is TRBV11-2; 9 bases match TRBD2. The junction had 4 bases not matched to a gene; V was cut back by 5 bases and J by 2 bases. The CDR3 is 15 residues long. Germline CDR1 reads SGHAT; CDR2 reads FQNNGV. CDR3 protein: CASSPSSGAYNEQFF. CDR3 sequence (DNA): TGTGCCAGCAGCCCGTCTAGCGGGGCCTACAATGAGCAGTTCTTC.

This clone was observed once. J is TRBJ2-3 and V is TRBV11-3; D assignment may be TRBD1 or TRBD2 (5 bases each). This CDR3 has 15 amino acids. Germline-derived CDR1 and CDR2 are SGHNT and YENEEA. The germline V and J ends were trimmed by 5 bases and 0 bases, with 12 bases remaining between them. The DNA of the CDR3 is TGTGCCAGCAGCCGAGGGACGGATAGCACAGATACGCAGTATTTT. It encodes CASSRGTDSTDTQYF.

This clone was counted at least ten times. The rearrangement joins TRBV4-2 to TRBJ1-1; possibly TRBD1 for D (6 bases). Deletions cut 4 bases from V and 1 base from J, with 10 bases between. Germline lookup yields CDR1 LGHNA and CDR2 YNFKEQ. CDR3 size: 14 residues. CDR3 nucleotides: TGTGCCAGCAGCCGGCAGGGACAGAACACTGAAGCTTTCTTT. It is translated as CASSRQGQNTEAFF.

The rearrangement uses TRBV6-5 and TRBJ1-1, with D perhaps TRBD1 (6 bases). Per the germline V gene, CDR1 is MNHEY and CDR2 is SVGAGI. The CDR3 consists of 12 residues. Deletions cut 6 bases from V and 13 bases from J, with 18 bases between. CDR3 in amino acids: CASRPRVGGLFF. CDR3 sequence (DNA): TGTGCCAGCAGACCCCGAGTGGGGGGGCTTTTCTTT.

The chain has TRBV5-1 and TRBJ1-1; D unclear. This CDR3 is built from 12 residues. Trimming shortened V by 7 bases and J by 0 bases, and 7 bases separated the two germline ends. The germline V gene encodes CDR1 SGHRS and CDR2 YFSETQ. CDR3 sequence: CASGAMNTEAFF. The DNA for the CDR3 is TGCGCCAGCGGTGCGATGAACACTGAAGCTTTCTTT. Supplemented by reference TRBV5-1 and TRBJ1-1, the full variable domain reads KAGVTQTPRYLIKTRGQQVTLSCSPISGHRSVSWYQQTPGQGLQFLFEYFSETQRNKGNFPGRFSGRQFSNSRSEMNVSTLELGDSALYLCASGAMNTEAFFGQGTRLTVV.

The rearrangement links TRBV4-2 to TRBJ1-4; 11 bases line up with TRBD1. V trimming: 4 bases; J trimming: 0 bases; junction bases outside the gene matches: 7. Germline values: CDR1 LGHNA, CDR2 YNFKEQ. This CDR3 region has 18 residues. The CDR3 region has the DNA TGTGCCAGCAGCCCCAGGGGACAGGGGGTTGCAACTAATGAAAAACTGTTTTTT. As protein: CASSPRGQGVATNEKLFF.

The J gene is TRBJ1-1, the V gene TRBV19; tentatively, D is TRBD1 (5 bases). The CDR3 spans 13 residues. Looked up from germline, CDR1 is LNHDA and CDR2 is SQIVND (reference sequence). V lost 9 bases and J lost 1, with 12 bases in between. CDR3 nucleotides: TGTGCCAGCCGGGGACCCTCGAACACTGAAGCTTTCTTT. This sequence encodes CASRGPSNTEAFF.

The chain joins TRBV7-2 to TRBJ2-3, with 8 bases matching TRBD2. Germline CDR1 and CDR2: SGHTA and FQGNSA. This CDR3 has 16 amino acids. Trimming removed 1 base from V and 0 bases from J; junction bases left unmatched: 3. CDR3 DNA: TGTGCCAGCAGCTTAGGGGCTAGCGGGAGCACAGATACGCAGTATTTT. The encoded protein is CASSLGASGSTDTQYF.

V is TRBV4-2 and J is TRBJ2-7, with 11 positions matching TRBD2. The germline gives CDR1 LGHNA, CDR2 YNFKEQ. J was trimmed by 2 bases and V by 4 bases; bases with no gene match: 4. CDR3 length equals 15 residues. The CDR3 coding sequence is TGTGCCAGCAGCCCTGGGACTAGCGGAACCTACGAGCAGTACTTC. Translating gives CASSPGTSGTYEQYF.

The chain has TRBV30 and TRBJ1-5; TRBD1 aligns across 10 bases. V dropped 3 bases and J dropped 6; count of bases not matched to a gene: 11. Germline V gene sequence: CDR1 GTSNPN, CDR2 SVGIG (reference sequence). The CDR3 runs to 16 residues. The CDR3 sequence: CAWRARTGGGGQPQHF. The CDR3 DNA reads TGTGCCTGGAGAGCAAGGACAGGGGGTGGTGGTCAGCCCCAGCATTTT. The full variable domain, in which reference TRBV30 and TRBJ1-5 provide the parts outside the CDR3, is SQTIHQWPATLVQPVGSPLSLECTVEGTSNPNLYWYRQAAGRGLQLLFYSVGIGQISSEVPQNLSASRPQDRQFILSSKKLLLSDSGFYLCAWRARTGGGGQPQHFGDGTRLSIL.

In regard to this clone: The same CDR3 also results from other DNA sequences found in this sample. V is TRBV30 and J is TRBJ2-5; possible D gene TRBD2, 7 bases. The CDR3 is 13 amino acids. Deletions cut 0 bases from V and 5 bases from J, with 10 bases between. Germline V lookup: CDR1 GTSNPN, CDR2 SVGIG (reference sequence). The CDR3 here is CAWSVGGQETQYF. CDR3 in DNA: TGTGCCTGGAGTGTCGGGGGGCAGGAGACCCAGTACTTC.

The J gene is TRBJ2-7, the V gene TRBV20-1; 7 positions agree with TRBD2. Per germline, CDR1 DFQATT and CDR2 SNEGSKA (reference sequence). With V trimmed by 7 bases and J by 3 bases, 3 bases remained unmatched. The CDR3 sequence is 11 residues long. In DNA, the CDR3 is TGCAGTGGACTAGCCAGCTACGAGCAGTACTTC. It codes for CSGLASYEQYF.

V is TRBV5-6 and J is TRBJ1-3; tentatively, D is TRBD1 (5 bases). Deletions cut 4 bases from V and 4 bases from J, with 15 bases between. The germline CDR1 and CDR2 sequences are SGHDT and YYEEEE. The CDR3 runs 15 residues. The CDR3 bases are TGTGCCAGCAGCCCCCCCGGGGGATCGGGAAACACCATATATTTT. Encoded protein: CASSPPGGSGNTIYF.